This T cell receptor beta chain was sequenced in a study of blood T cell repertoires in COVID-19. At the level of the study: Both acute and convalescent COVID-19 samples were obtained from the United States, Italy and Spain. PBMCs, B-cell-depleted T cells, or T cells provided the cDNA or gDNA that made up the material.

Authors' analysis steps: Estimation of nucleated cell counts relied on the amplification of reference gene primers. Produced via immunoSEQ multiplex PCR; TCRdb's table is partial and in-frame only. For V, J and clone size, that table is used; D and trimming come from the DNA. The data show roughly 200,000 clones, with roughly 84% seen just once and 6.5% to 8.5% held by the top ten. In Seattle, patients joined the study during active infection and were tracked longitudinally. The CDR3 runs 15 residues. CDR1 and CDR2 (germline): MNHEY, SMNVEV (reference sequence). Between the trimmed V and J ends, which lost 5 bases and 9 bases, there was a span of 17 bases.

The gene calls are TRBV27 and TRBJ1-6, with D possibly TRBD1 on 6 matching bases. The sample taken for sequencing was peripheral blood. The clonotype originates from a woman aged 35 to 49 with COVID-19, enrolled during active disease. For the CDR3, the DNA is TGTGCCAGCAGTGATGGGGACACCATGATTTCACCCCTCCACTTT. The encoded protein is CASSDGDTMISPLHF.